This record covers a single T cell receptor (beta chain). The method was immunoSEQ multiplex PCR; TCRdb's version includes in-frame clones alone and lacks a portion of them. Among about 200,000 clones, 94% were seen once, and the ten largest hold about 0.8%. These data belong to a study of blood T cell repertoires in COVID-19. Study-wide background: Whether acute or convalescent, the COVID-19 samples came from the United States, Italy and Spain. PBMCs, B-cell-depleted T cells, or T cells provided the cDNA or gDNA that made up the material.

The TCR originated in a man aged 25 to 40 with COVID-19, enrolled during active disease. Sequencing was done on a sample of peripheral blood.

The CDR3: CASTLDGFYEQYF. CDR3 sequence (DNA): TGTGCCAGCACCCTCGACGGGTTCTACGAGCAGTACTTC. The chain has TRBV7-9 and TRBJ2-7; no reliable D call. V lost 7 bases and J 3 bases, leaving 13 bases between the germline ends. The germline CDR1 and CDR2 sequences are SEHNR and FQNEAQ (reference sequence). There are 13 residues in the CDR3.